This T cell receptor beta chain derives from a study of OX40 agonist ivuxolimab in advanced cancers. Germline V gene sequence: CDR1 SGHRS, CDR2 YFSETQ. Trimming removed 4 bases at V and 1 base at J, with 14 bases between. The CDR3 extends over 15 amino acids. The repertoire was sequenced with immunoSEQ multiplex PCR; TCRdb's copy has only in-frame clones and lacks some. The sample carries tens of thousands of clones, more than 70% recorded once. This chain uses TRBV5-1 with TRBJ1-1; no clear D gene. Here the sequenced sample was CD4+ or CD8+ T cells sorted from blood, taken in a trial of the OX40 agonist ivuxolimab. This receptor was identified in an adult with an advanced solid tumor such as melanoma, head and neck, liver or kidney cancer. CDR3 nucleotide sequence: TGCGCCAGCAGCCACCAACTGCTAACGAACACTGAAGCTTTCTTT. Encoded protein: CASSHQLLTNTEAFF.